These T cell receptor beta chains were read from a single sample in a study of blood T cell repertoires in COVID-19. Method: immunoSEQ multiplex PCR; TCRdb's copy keeps in-frame clones and lacks some. The sample lists roughly 230,000 clones, about 85% occurring once. Sequences were obtained from peripheral blood. The origin of the receptors is a woman older than 75 with COVID-19, enrolled during active disease. Each CDR3 is given with its conserved first and last residue. Fields, in order: clone size, D gene, J gene, V gene, CDR3 protein, CDR3 DNA. D genes are given only for firm matches. A clone size is listed for some rows: how often the clone was seen (once, few, many), or a class if it is expanded.

-	-	TRBJ1-6	TRBV24-1	CATSESTNNSPLHF	TGTGCCACCAGTGAGAGCACGAATAATTCACCCCTCCACTTT
-	TRBD1	TRBJ1-4	TRBV10-2	CASSTSGTGEKLFF	TGCGCCAGCAGTACCTCCGGGACAGGGGAAAAACTGTTTTTT
-	-	TRBJ1-1	TRBV18	CASSPPGRGIAEAFF	TGTGCCAGCTCACCACCGGGGAGGGGTATTGCTGAAGCTTTCTTT
-	-	TRBJ2-7	TRBV10-3	CAIRGAGGLITYEQYF	TGTGCCATCAGGGGGGCAGGAGGCCTGATTACCTACGAGCAGTACTTC
-	TRBD1	TRBJ2-5	TRBV5-1	CASSLTGGGGETQYF	TGCGCCAGCAGCTTGACAGGGGGCGGGGGAGAGACCCAGTACTTC
once	-	TRBJ1-1	TRBV27	CASSLTVNMNTEAFF	TGTGCCAGCAGTTTGACAGTCAACATGAACACTGAAGCTTTCTTT
-	TRBD1	TRBJ2-3	TRBV15	CATSRGTGASDTQYF	TGTGCCACCAGCAGAGGGACAGGGGCCTCAGATACGCAGTATTTT
-	TRBD2	TRBJ2-5	TRBV5-1	CASSFSGGEETQYF	TGCGCCAGCAGCTTTAGCGGGGGCGAAGAGACCCAGTACTTC
-	-	TRBJ1-1	TRBV6-5	CAPRRGNTEAFF	TGTGCCCCCCGCCGGGGGAACACTGAAGCTTTCTTT
-	-	TRBJ2-7	TRBV30	CAWSAMGSGEQYF	TGTGCCTGGAGTGCCATGGGGAGCGGGGAGCAGTACTTC
-	-	TRBJ1-1	TRBV7-6	CASSPRSRGGTTEAFF	TGTGCCAGCAGCCCTCGTTCACGGGGCGGGACCACTGAAGCTTTCTTT
-	-	TRBJ2-5	TRBV5-1	CASSPIRGQETQYF	TGCGCCAGCAGCCCTATCAGGGGACAAGAGACCCAGTACTTC
-	TRBD1	TRBJ1-2	TRBV15	CATSRDDGGEGANGYTF	TGTGCCACCAGCAGAGATGATGGAGGAGAGGGGGCAAATGGCTACACCTTC
-	TRBD2	TRBJ2-3	TRBV9	CASSVDPRGGPDTQYF	TGTGCCAGCAGCGTAGACCCCCGGGGGGGCCCCGATACGCAGTATTTT
-	TRBD1	TRBJ1-1	TRBV10-3	CAEMSDPGGEAFF	TGTGCCGAGATGTCTGACCCAGGGGGTGAAGCTTTCTTT
-	-	TRBJ2-5	TRBV7-9	CASSLAGGETQYF	TGTGCCAGCAGCTTAGCAGGGGGAGAGACCCAGTACTTC
-	TRBD1	TRBJ1-2	TRBV7-2	CASSPSPDRALLGYTF	TGTGCCAGCAGTCCAAGCCCGGACAGGGCTCTATTAGGCTACACCTTC
-	TRBD1	TRBJ1-1	TRBV28	CASSLKGASTEAFF	TGTGCCAGCAGTTTAAAGGGGGCAAGCACTGAAGCTTTCTTT
-	-	TRBJ2-1	TRBV10-1	CASSYDSSYNEQFF	TGCGCCAGCAGTTACGACTCGTCCTACAATGAGCAGTTCTTC
-	-	TRBJ1-1	TRBV4-3	CASSQVAGANTEAFF	TGCGCCAGCAGCCAAGTGGCAGGGGCGAACACTGAAGCTTTCTTT
-	-	TRBJ2-1	TRBV18	CASSPRGGAENEQFF	TGTGCCAGCTCACCGAGGGGGGGGGCCGAAAATGAGCAGTTCTTC
-	-	TRBJ2-2	TRBV9	CASSPHYGGELFF	TGTGCCAGCAGCCCCCACTATGGAGGGGAGCTGTTTTTT
-	-	TRBJ2-1	TRBV2	CASSALAGEQFF	TGTGCCAGCAGTGCCCTGGCGGGTGAGCAGTTCTTC